The 25 T cell receptor beta chains given below trace back to one sample, sequenced in a study of blood T cell repertoires in COVID-19. Profiling relied on immunoSEQ multiplex PCR, and the TCRdb table lists in-frame clones only, not all of them. In the table there are around 190,000 clones, 65% to 85% of which are singletons. Sequenced material: PBMCs or T cells enriched from blood (not recorded which). These receptors came from a woman aged 25 to 39 who had recovered from COVID-19.

Regarding this clone: The same CDR3 arises from other DNA sequences in this sample as well. This chain uses TRBV18 with TRBJ1-5, with 7 bases matching TRBD1. This CDR3 region has 14 residues. In germline, CDR1 is KGHSH, CDR2 LQKENI. V lost 2 bases to trimming and J lost 2 bases; unmatched junction nucleotides: 0. CDR3 in amino acids: CASSPTGGNQPQHF. CDR3 bases: TGTGCCAGCTCACCAACAGGGGGCAATCAGCCCCAGCATTTT.

The genes are TRBV24-1 and TRBJ1-6, with D possibly matching TRBD1 (5 bases). Germline V gene lookup returns CDR1 KGHDR and CDR2 SFDVKD. V lost 10 bases to trimming and J lost 11 bases, with 20 bases between them. This CDR3 has 14 amino acids. In nucleotides, the CDR3 is TGTGCCACTCAGGATGGTTCAGGGTTTACACCCCTCCACTTT. Amino acid sequence: CATQDGSGFTPLHF.

This clone was seen just once. This chain uses TRBV23-1 with TRBJ1-5; D may be TRBD1 (5 bases). TRBV23-1 is sorted into the ORF group, with uncertain function. This CDR3 has 16 residues. V dropped 3 bases and J dropped 4 bases, with 16 bases sitting between them. CDR3 in amino acids: CASSHFHRQPNQPQHF. The CDR3, as DNA: TGCGCCAGCAGTCATTTCCACCGACAGCCTAATCAGCCCCAGCATTTT.

This clone was recorded once. The rearrangement links TRBV5-6 to TRBJ1-2; D unresolved. The V gene lost 0 bases and the J gene lost 5 bases, with 8 bases spanning the gap. The germline V gene has CDR1 SGHDT and CDR2 YYEEEE. CDR3 length: 13 residues. The CDR3 nucleotides are TGTGCCAGCAGCTTGGGGGCCGATTATGGCTACACCTTC. This encodes CASSLGADYGYTF. The full variable domain, completed using reference TRBV5-6 and TRBJ1-2, is DAGVTQSPTHLIKTRGQQVTLRCSPKSGHDTVSWYQQALGQGPQFIFQYYEEEERQRGNFPDRFSGHQFPNYSSELNVNALLLGDSALYLCASSLGADYGYTFGSGTRLTVV.

The chain combines TRBV5-1 with TRBJ2-3; 8 bases line up with TRBD2. After removal of 4 bases from V and 3 bases from J, the junction contained 7 bases not matched to a gene. There are 15 residues in the CDR3. The germline V gene has CDR1 SGHRS and CDR2 YFSETQ. The CDR3 region is CASSAGTSTTDTQYF. In DNA, the CDR3 is TGCGCCAGCAGCGCCGGGACTAGTACTACAGATACGCAGTATTTT.

J is TRBJ2-1 and V is TRBV5-1; 14 bases line up with TRBD2. CDR1 is SGHRS and CDR2 is YFSETQ in the germline V gene. The CDR3 runs to 16 residues. J was trimmed by 4 bases and V by 4 bases; bases with no gene match: 4. CDR3 DNA sequence: TGCGCCAGCAGCCGGGGACTAGCGGGGGCATACAATGAGCAGTTCTTC. Its translation: CASSRGLAGAYNEQFF.

This clone was seen just once. At one end, the junction sequence differs from germline, possibly due to a read error. The DNA of the CDR3 is TGTGCCAGCAGCTTAGATCCCCCTGGGACTAGTTCCACAAATACGCAGTATTTT. Residues: CASSLDPPGTSSTNTQYF. The V call is TRBV11-2, the J call TRBJ2-3; 8 bases map to TRBD2. Per germline, CDR1 SGHAT and CDR2 FQNNGV. This CDR3 comprises 18 residues. Full variable domain (missing parts from reference TRBV11-2 and TRBJ2-3): EAGVAQSPRYKIIEKRQSVAFWCNPISGHATLYWYQQILGQGPKLLIQFQNNGVVDDSQLPKDRFSAERLKGVDSTLKIQPAKLEDSAVYLCASSLDPPGTSSTNTQYFGPGTRLTVL.

The chain couples TRBV19 to TRBJ2-1; 8 bases align to TRBD1. Germline assignment: CDR1 LNHDA and CDR2 SQIVND (reference sequence). The CDR3 has 15 residues. J gave up 3 bases and V 4 bases, and 5 bases lay outside the gene matches. CDR3 protein: CASSTWTGYYNEQFF. The CDR3 nucleotides read TGTGCCAGTAGTACCTGGACAGGGTACTACAATGAGCAGTTCTTC.

The chain recombines TRBV12-3 or TRBV12-4 with TRBJ1-5; 7 nucleotides match TRBD1. The CDR3 contains 12 residues. J was trimmed by 11 bases and V by 5 bases; bases with no gene match: 6. The CDR3 sequence: CASSLDGQAQHF. The DNA for the CDR3 is TGTGCCAGCAGTCTAGATGGACAGGCCCAGCATTTT.

V usage is TRBV7-2 and J usage is TRBJ2-2, with unresolved D. Trimming cost V 1 base and J 0 bases, with 18 bases left between them. Germline V gene sequence: CDR1 SGHTA, CDR2 FQGNSA. CDR3 length equals 19 residues. The CDR3 sequence is CASSLEINGGISNTGELFF. The CDR3 bases are TGTGCCAGCAGCTTAGAAATCAACGGCGGCATTTCGAACACCGGGGAGCTGTTTTTT.

V usage is TRBV6-1 and J usage is TRBJ2-3; maybe TRBD2 (5 bases). Per the germline V gene, CDR1 is MNHNS and CDR2 is SASEGT. The CDR3 spans 18 residues. V lost 1 base, J lost 4 bases, and 21 bases lay in between. The CDR3 is CASSEVIKGSVFPDTQYF. In nucleotides, the CDR3 is TGTGCCAGCAGTGAAGTTATTAAAGGGAGTGTTTTTCCAGATACGCAGTATTTT.

This clone was counted a single time. The chain employs TRBV3-1 (or the pseudogene TRBV3-2) and TRBJ2-4; 14 nucleotides line up with TRBD2. Germline lookup yields CDR1 LGHDT and CDR2 YNNKEL (reference sequence). The CDR3 has 16 residues. After removal of 1 base from V and 8 bases from J, the junction contained 4 bases not matched to a gene. The CDR3 reads CASSQGLAGGDHIQYF. CDR3 nucleotide sequence: TGTGCCAGCAGCCAAGGACTAGCGGGGGGGGACCACATTCAGTACTTC.

The gene calls are TRBV12-5 and TRBJ2-7; 7 bases match TRBD1. The length of the CDR3 is 17 residues. V lost 3 bases, J lost 2 bases, and 13 bases stayed unmatched. Germline values: CDR1 LGHNT, CDR2 FRNRAP. The CDR3 DNA sequence: TGTGCTAGTGGTTTTCCCCAAAGGACAGGCCTAACCTACGAGCAGTACTTC. Translation: CASGFPQRTGLTYEQYF. Full variable domain (missing parts from reference TRBV12-5 and TRBJ2-7): DARVTQTPRHKVTEMGQEVTMRCQPILGHNTVFWYRQTMMQGLELLAYFRNRAPLDDSGMPKDRFSAEMPDATLATLKIQPSEPRDSAVYFCASGFPQRTGLTYEQYFGPGTRLTVT.

The genes are TRBV7-2 and TRBJ2-5, with a weak D call TRBD2 (7 bases). V lost 1 base and J lost 2, with 11 bases in between. The germline V gene has CDR1 SGHTA and CDR2 FQGNSA. The CDR3 contains 15 residues. The CDR3 sequence is CASSLVRGAQETQYF. CDR3 sequence (DNA): TGTGCCAGCAGCTTAGTACGGGGGGCACAAGAGACCCAGTACTTC.

The chain combines TRBV5-1 with TRBJ2-7; TRBD1 might be the D (5 bases). V lost 0 bases, J lost 2 bases, and 9 bases lay in between. Looked up from germline, CDR1 is SGHRS and CDR2 is YFSETQ. This CDR3 has 14 amino acids. CDR3 sequence (DNA): TGCGCCAGCAGCTTGGACAGGAGCACCTACGAGCAGTACTTC. It yields the protein CASSLDRSTYEQYF. The variable domain in full, with the rest retrieved from reference TRBV5-1 and TRBJ2-7, is KAGVTQTPRYLIKTRGQQVTLSCSPISGHRSVSWYQQTPGQGLQFLFEYFSETQRNKGNFPGRFSGRQFSNSRSEMNVSTLELGDSALYLCASSLDRSTYEQYFGPGTRLTVT.

This chain uses TRBV5-8 with TRBJ2-7; D unresolved. Trimming left V 6 bases short and J 0 bases short, with 10 bases between. The CDR3 contains 13 residues. The germline gives CDR1 SGHTS, CDR2 YDEGEE. In nucleotides, the CDR3 is TGTGCCAGCAACCTGCGGAGCTCCTACGAGCAGTACGTC. It encodes CASNLRSSYEQYV.

The chain employs TRBV7-6 and TRBJ1-3; 7 bases agree with TRBD1. Germline lookup yields CDR1 SGHVS and CDR2 FNYEAQ. Unmatched junction bases numbered 13, after V lost 5 bases and J lost 0 bases. The CDR3 covers 18 residues. The CDR3 loop is CASSPKTGPISSGNTIYF. The CDR3, as DNA: TGTGCCAGCAGCCCTAAGACAGGGCCTATTTCCTCTGGAAACACCATATATTTT.

The gene calls are TRBV4-1 and TRBJ1-5, with a possible D match to TRBD1 (5 bases). The germline V gene has CDR1 MGHRA and CDR2 YSYEKL. The CDR3 covers 15 residues. Deletions cut 1 base from V and 2 bases from J, with 9 bases between. The CDR3 sequence is CASSQGRGGNQPQHF. CDR3 nucleotide sequence: TGCGCCAGCAGCCAAGGGAGGGGTGGCAATCAGCCCCAGCATTTT.

V is TRBV5-5 and J is TRBJ1-2, with 9 bases matching TRBD1. Germline trimming cut 3 bases from V and 4 bases from J; bases unmatched to any gene: 10. The CDR3 runs to 16 residues. Germline CDR1 is SGHKS and CDR2 is YYEKEE (reference sequence). CDR3 amino acids: CASSWDPGQGTYGYTF. CDR3 nucleotides: TGTGCCAGCAGCTGGGACCCGGGACAGGGAACCTATGGCTACACCTTC.

The rearrangement links TRBV23-1 to TRBJ1-5; tentative D call: TRBD1 (6 bases). Being an ORF, TRBV23-1 has a function that is uncertain. Trimming took off 7 bases at V and 4 bases at J, with 32 bases between the two ends. The CDR3 consists of 20 residues. CDR3 sequence: CASTHSILGSMRQVNQPQHF. The CDR3 bases are TGCGCCAGCACCCACTCGATATTAGGCTCAATGCGACAGGTAAATCAGCCCCAGCATTTT.

This sequence joins TRBV7-3 and TRBJ1-1; 8 bases agree with TRBD1. The CDR3 has 13 residues. Per the germline V gene, CDR1 is SGHTA and CDR2 is FQGTGA. Trimming at V came to 6 bases and at J to 8 bases, leaving 8 bases not matched to a gene. The CDR3 DNA is TGTGCCAGCAGATCTCGACAGGGGCGCGAAGCTTTCTTT. It specifies CASRSRQGREAFF.

The chain has TRBV5-4 and TRBJ2-2; D unclear. The CDR3 is made up of 15 amino acids. Germline CDR1 and CDR2: SGHNT and YYREEE (reference sequence). Deletions cut 4 bases from V and 0 bases from J, with 10 bases between. CDR3 in DNA: TGTGCCAGCAGCCCCATAACAGCGAACACCGGGGAGCTGTTTTTT. As protein: CASSPITANTGELFF.

This chain uses TRBV3-1 (or the pseudogene TRBV3-2) with TRBJ2-6; possibly TRBD1 for D (5 bases). Trimming left V 3 bases short and J 0 bases short, with 9 bases between. The CDR3 spans 16 residues. In germline, CDR1 is LGHDT, CDR2 YNNKEL (reference sequence). The CDR3 loop reads CASSQATVSGANVLTF. CDR3 in DNA: TGTGCCAGCAGCCAGGCGACAGTCTCTGGGGCCAACGTCCTGACTTTC.

The chain joins TRBV6-2 or TRBV6-3 to TRBJ2-7; D is possibly TRBD2 (6 bases). V gave up 2 bases and J gave up 5 bases, with 19 bases separating them. CDR1 is MNHEY, CDR2 SVGEGT, per germline. The CDR3 has 16 amino acids. The CDR3 protein is CASSYPLLAFSHEQYF. The CDR3 DNA sequence: TGTGCCAGCAGTTACCCTCTCCTAGCGTTTTCCCACGAGCAGTACTTC.

This chain connects TRBV7-3 to TRBJ2-1; 12 nucleotides match TRBD2. V lost 5 bases, J lost 8 bases, and 7 bases stayed unmatched. CDR1 and CDR2 (germline): SGHTA, FQGTGA. The CDR3 covers 15 residues. CDR3 sequence (DNA): TGTGCCAGCAGCCTAAGGGCTAGCGGGAGGGATGAGCAGTTCTTC. Translation: CASSLRASGRDEQFF.